One and the same sample provided the 25 T cell receptor beta chains below, sequenced in a study of T cells in Graves' hyperthyroidism and ophthalmopathy. The CDR3 regions of TCR beta were amplified from RNA transcripts. Primed by the HTBI set, a first-round RT-PCR was run on the TCR CDR3. TCRdb re-derived calls from the multiplex PCR reads in MiXCR, one entry per CDR3 protein. The data show roughly 500,000 distinct CDR3 sequences, more than 45% seen once. The specimen sequenced was peripheral blood or thyroid tissue (not recorded which). The receptor set was obtained from an adult woman with Graves' disease, either hyperthyroidism or ophthalmopathy (not recorded which).

This clonotype was counted ten times or more. The V call is TRBV7-9, the J call TRBJ1-1; D is possibly TRBD1 (5 bases). Germline V gene lookup returns CDR1 SEHNR and CDR2 FQNEAQ (reference sequence). V was clipped by 5 bases and J by 6 bases, with 10 bases between them. The CDR3 has 12 residues. The CDR3 protein is CASSPDKAEAFF. The CDR3 nucleotides are TGTGCCAGCAGCCCGGACAAGGCTGAAGCTTTCTTT.

The chain joins TRBV10-3 to TRBJ1-5; D is unclear. V dropped 0 bases and J dropped 7 bases, with 7 bases sitting between them. CDR1 is ENHRY, CDR2 SYGVKD, per germline. The CDR3 has 13 residues. This chain's CDR3 is CAISESPRQPQHF. In DNA, the CDR3 is TGTGCCATCAGTGAGTCACCGCGGCAGCCCCAGCATTTT.

This clonotype appeared many times. The chain employs TRBV7-9 and TRBJ2-2, with 7 bases identical to TRBD1. Losses at the gene ends were 5 bases for V and 5 bases for J; bases not matched to a gene: 8. The V gene's germline CDR1 is SEHNR and CDR2 FQNEAQ (reference sequence). CDR3 length: 15 amino acids. The CDR3 nucleotides read TGTGCCAGCAGCCCGACAGGGATTGGAACCGGGGAGCTGTTTTTT. Translating it yields CASSPTGIGTGELFF.

This clonotype was seen more than once but under ten times. This rearrangement joins TRBV9 to TRBJ1-1, with D hard to call. Germline CDR1 is SGDLS and CDR2 is YYNGEE. This CDR3 region has 13 residues. V gave up 1 base and J gave up 2 bases, with 6 bases separating them. The CDR3 spells CASSVLDNTEAFF. In DNA form, the CDR3 reads TGTGCCAGCAGCGTACTAGATAACACTGAAGCTTTCTTT. Full variable domain (missing parts from reference TRBV9 and TRBJ1-1): DSGVTQTPKHLITATGQRVTLRCSPRSGDLSVYWYQQSLDQGLQFLIQYYNGEERAKGNILERFSAQQFPDLHSELNLSSLELGDSALYFCASSVLDNTEAFFGQGTRLTVV.

This chain connects TRBV29-1 to TRBJ1-1, with a weak D call TRBD1 (5 bases). Germline V gene data show CDR1 as SQVTM and CDR2 as ANQGSEA. The V and J ends lost 0 bases and 5 bases respectively, with 13 bases between them. This CDR3 comprises 14 residues. The CDR3 region is CSVEDPGARTEAFF. CDR3 bases: TGCAGCGTTGAAGATCCCGGGGCGAGGACTGAAGCTTTCTTT.

This clonotype showed up many times. The chain uses TRBV10-3 and TRBJ2-7; D may match TRBD1 or TRBD2 (6 bases each). The germline V gene has CDR1 ENHRY and CDR2 SYGVKD. Deletions cut 4 bases from V and 5 bases from J, with 15 bases between. The length of the CDR3 is 14 residues. The CDR3: CAISGRGRDDEQYF. The CDR3 coding sequence is TGTGCCATCAGTGGACGGGGGCGAGACGACGAGCAGTACTTC.

The genes are TRBV20-1 and TRBJ2-2; the match to TRBD2 covers 7 bases. V lost 0 bases, J lost 0 bases, and 7 bases stayed unmatched. This CDR3 is 17 amino acids long. Germline V lookup: CDR1 DFQATT, CDR2 SNEGSKA (reference sequence). The CDR3 region is CSARDRVAGANTGELFF. The DNA for the CDR3 is TGCAGTGCTAGAGATAGGGTGGCGGGGGCGAACACCGGGGAGCTGTTTTTT.

The chain carries TRBV20-1 and TRBJ2-7, with TRBD2 matching 9 bases. CDR1 and CDR2 (germline): DFQATT, SNEGSKA (reference sequence). The J segment lost 2 bases and the V segment lost 6 bases, leaving 5 bases of the junction unmatched. The CDR3 contains 13 residues. The CDR3 nucleotides are TGCAGTGCGACTAGCGGAGACACCTACGAGCAGTACTTC. Translation gives CSATSGDTYEQYF.

At least ten counts were recorded for this clonotype. The rearrangement joins TRBV7-2 to TRBJ1-6; maybe TRBD1 (6 bases). Germline values: CDR1 SGHTA, CDR2 FQGNSA. The V end was cut by 3 bases, the J end by 13 bases, with 13 bases between. There are 13 residues in the CDR3. The CDR3 DNA sequence: TGTGCCAGCAGCTTGGGGCAGGGGCGGCCCCTCCACTTT. It is translated as CASSLGQGRPLHF.

This rearrangement joins TRBV20-1 to TRBJ1-5; D is unclear. Trimming stripped 0 bases from V and 7 bases from J, with 10 bases between. CDR3 length equals 13 residues. CDR1 is DFQATT, CDR2 SNEGSKA, per germline (reference sequence). The CDR3 sequence is CSARDRVWQPQHF. CDR3 in DNA: TGCAGTGCTAGAGATAGGGTTTGGCAGCCCCAGCATTTT.

The CDR3 DNA reads as TGCAGTGCTAGGAACAACGGCCAGCCCCAGCATTTT. Residues: CSARNNGQPQHF. The J gene is TRBJ1-5, the V gene TRBV20-1; D call uncertain. Trimming took off 3 bases at V and 7 bases at J, with 10 bases between the two ends. Germline values: CDR1 DFQATT, CDR2 SNEGSKA (reference sequence). This CDR3 spans 12 amino acids.

This clonotype was seen ten or more times. V gene TRBV5-8 combines with J gene TRBJ1-5, with 7 positions matching TRBD1. This CDR3 contains 15 residues. Germline CDR1 SGHTS, CDR2 YDEGEE. J was trimmed by 3 bases and V by 4 bases; bases with no gene match: 7. CDR3 DNA: TGTGCCAGCAGCGCAGGACAGGTACTCAATCAGCCCCAGCATTTT. Amino acids: CASSAGQVLNQPQHF.

This clonotype has only a few counts. The chain carries TRBV29-1 and TRBJ1-2; D possibly corresponds to TRBD1 (5 bases). Germline values: CDR1 SQVTM, CDR2 ANQGSEA. This CDR3 has 16 residues. Trimming took off 3 bases at V and 5 bases at J, with 22 bases between the two ends. The CDR3, as DNA: TGCAGCGTTGAGTCCCCCAGGGCAGGGACCGAATATGGCTACACCTTC. As protein: CSVESPRAGTEYGYTF. Supplemented by reference TRBV29-1 and TRBJ1-2, the full variable domain reads SAVISQKPSRDICQRGTSLTIQCQVDSQVTMMFWYRQQPGQSLTLIATANQGSEATYESGFVIDKFPISRPNLTFSTLTVSNMSPEDSSIYLCSVESPRAGTEYGYTFGSGTRLTVV.

The J gene is TRBJ1-2, the V gene TRBV20-1; tentative D call: TRBD1 (6 bases). Germline V gives CDR1 DFQATT, CDR2 SNEGSKA (reference sequence). With 3 bases removed from V and 7 bases from J, the gap between germline ends came to 12 bases. This CDR3 spans 12 amino acids. The CDR3 region is CSARTSQGGYTF. The CDR3 nucleotides are TGCAGTGCTAGGACATCACAGGGTGGCTACACCTTC.

Here the CDR3 reads CASSTDRKYEQYF. In nucleotides, the CDR3 is TGTGCCAGTAGTACGGACAGGAAGTACGAGCAGTACTTC. This sequence joins TRBV19 and TRBJ2-7, with TRBD1 matching 7 bases. V was clipped by 4 bases and J by 4 bases; unmatched bases: 4. Germline CDR1 reads LNHDA; CDR2 reads SQIVND (reference sequence). CDR3 length equals 13 residues.

Concerning this clonotype: A read error may account for a junction end that differs from germline. The chain has TRBV6-1 and TRBJ2-7; D is unclear. In germline, CDR1 is MNHNS, CDR2 SASEGT. The CDR3 loop spans 15 amino acids. The CDR3 sequence: CASHASAAFYYEHYF. DNA for the CDR3: TGTGCCAGCCATGCATCGGCGGCGTTTTACTACGAGCACTACTTC.

The chain couples TRBV10-3 to TRBJ1-2; 9 positions agree with TRBD1. V was clipped by 3 bases and J by 4 bases; unmatched bases: 9. The CDR3 length is 16 residues. From germline, CDR1 is ENHRY and CDR2 SYGVKD. The DNA for the CDR3 is TGTGCCATCAGTGACGGACCGGGACAGGGAGGCTATGGCTACACCTTC. This codes for CAISDGPGQGGYGYTF.

The chain employs TRBV19 and TRBJ1-5; unclear D gene. The CDR3 covers 11 residues. V was cut by 9 bases and J by 11 bases, with 14 bases left in between. CDR1 LNHDA and CDR2 SQIVND come from the germline V gene (reference sequence). This chain's CDR3 is CASRSQETQHF. In DNA, the CDR3 is TGTGCCAGCAGGTCCCAAGAGACCCAGCATTTT.

CDR3: CASLGDGAEAFF. The CDR3, as DNA: TGTGCCTCCCTTGGGGATGGCGCTGAAGCTTTCTTT. This rearrangement joins TRBV10-3 to TRBJ1-1, with no clear D. The CDR3 runs 12 residues. Trimming pared 11 bases from V and 6 bases from J, leaving 16 bases between. Germline values: CDR1 ENHRY, CDR2 SYGVKD.

This chain joins TRBV2 and TRBJ2-2; 9 bases align to TRBD1. Germline V gene data show CDR1 as SNHLY and CDR2 as FYNNEI. The CDR3 covers 15 residues. V was clipped by 4 bases and J by 4 bases; unmatched bases: 4. CDR3 DNA: TGTGCCAGCAGTGTGGGACAGGGCGGCACCGGGGAGCTGTTTTTT. Translation: CASSVGQGGTGELFF. Full variable domain (remainder filled in from reference TRBV2 and TRBJ2-2): EPEVTQTPSHQVTQMGQEVILRCVPISNHLYFYWYRQILGQKVEFLVSFYNNEISEKSEIFDDQFSVERPDGSNFTLKIRSTKLEDSAMYFCASSVGQGGTGELFFGEGSRLTVL.

This clonotype was seen many times. The V gene is TRBV5-1, the J gene TRBJ2-7, with TRBD2 matching 8 bases. The CDR3 covers 15 residues. Losses at the gene ends were 5 bases for V and 4 bases for J; bases not matched to a gene: 11. CDR1 and CDR2 from the germline V gene are SGHRS and YFSETQ. CDR3 sequence reads: CASSPIAGPQYEQYF. CDR3 bases: TGCGCCAGCAGTCCTATAGCGGGGCCTCAATACGAGCAGTACTTC.

In this sample, this clonotype turned up many times. V usage is TRBV5-1 and J usage is TRBJ1-1; 7 bases map to TRBD1. The V gene's germline CDR1 is SGHRS and CDR2 YFSETQ. The length of the CDR3 is 16 residues. Trimming took 0 bases from V and 6 from J; bases not matched to a gene: 11. The DNA for the CDR3 is TGCGCCAGCAGCTTGGGACCCGGGACAGCACAATCTGAAGCTTTCTTT. It codes for CASSLGPGTAQSEAFF.

A remark on this clonotype: A much larger clone lies a single base off, so this may be a read error. This sequence joins TRBV5-1 and TRBJ2-2; TRBD2 matches 9 bases. From germline, CDR1 is SGHRS and CDR2 YFSETQ. V was pared by 4 bases and J by 6 bases, with 7 bases of the junction left unmatched. CDR3 length equals 15 residues. The CDR3 sequence: CASSPRGGRAGELFF. CDR3 DNA: TGCGCCAGCAGCCCGCGGGGGGGGAGAGCCGGGGAGCTGTTTTTT.

This clonotype was seen ten or more times. The chain links TRBV7-2 to TRBJ2-7; a weak D match, TRBD2 (5 bases). Germline V lookup: CDR1 SGHTA, CDR2 FQGNSA. Trimming removed 7 bases at V and 4 bases at J, with 11 bases between. The CDR3 runs 12 residues. The DNA for the CDR3 is TGTGCCAGCATGAGTTCGGGGTACGAGCAGTACTTC. Amino acids: CASMSSGYEQYF.

The chain combines TRBV28 with TRBJ2-7; 9 bases map to TRBD1. Germline loops: CDR1 MDHEN, CDR2 SYDVKM. This CDR3 comprises 14 residues. V lost 5 bases, J lost 4 bases, and 6 bases stayed unmatched. The DNA for the CDR3 is TGTGCCAGCAGTCCAGGACAGGGGATTTACGAGCAGTACTTC. It yields the protein CASSPGQGIYEQYF.